Listed below are T cell receptor beta chains from one sample, sequenced in a study of blood T cell repertoires in COVID-19. Repertoires were generated with immunoSEQ multiplex PCR, while TCRdb's copy carries only in-frame clones and drops some. The repertoire consists of about 75,000 clones, with 80% to 95% occurring once and the leading ten covering less than 9%. Sequencing was done on a sample of peripheral blood. The receptor source for this set is a human donor in a cohort sampled during active COVID-19. Both conserved end residues are part of each CDR3. Each record gives: J gene, D gene, clone size, V gene, CDR3 DNA, CDR3 protein. A D gene is named only where the DNA matches it firmly. Rows give clone size only sometimes, using once, few, many, or a class for an expanded clone.

j_gene: TRBJ2-2
d_gene: -
abundance: once
v_gene: TRBV6-2/TRBV6-3
CDR3nt: TGTGCCAGCAGTTACGTACGGGGGTTCACCGGGGAGCTGTTTTTT
CDR3aa: CASSYVRGFTGELFF

j_gene: TRBJ2-1
d_gene: TRBD2
abundance: -
v_gene: TRBV6-5
CDR3nt: TGTGCCAGCAGTTACCATTCTAGCGGTGAGCAGTTCTTC
CDR3aa: CASSYHSSGEQFF

j_gene: TRBJ2-3
d_gene: TRBD1
abundance: -
v_gene: TRBV19
CDR3nt: TGTGCCAGTAGTTTCCGACAGGGGGCGGTCACAGATACGCAGTATTTT
CDR3aa: CASSFRQGAVTDTQYF

j_gene: TRBJ2-2
d_gene: TRBD1
abundance: -
v_gene: TRBV7-6
CDR3nt: TGTGCCAGCAGCTTACAGGGGGCGATGAACACCGGGGAGCTGTTTTTT
CDR3aa: CASSLQGAMNTGELFF

j_gene: TRBJ2-5
d_gene: -
abundance: -
v_gene: TRBV2
CDR3nt: TGTGCCAGCAACCTGATCGGAGGGGAGACCCAGTACTTC
CDR3aa: CASNLIGGETQYF

j_gene: TRBJ1-1
d_gene: TRBD1
abundance: -
v_gene: TRBV10-1
CDR3nt: TGCGCCAGCAGTCGGGACAGCTACACTGAAGCTTTCTTT
CDR3aa: CASSRDSYTEAFF

j_gene: TRBJ1-3
d_gene: -
abundance: -
v_gene: TRBV30
CDR3nt: TGTGCCTGGAGCCGGACTGCTAGCTCTGGAAACACCATATATTTT
CDR3aa: CAWSRTASSGNTIYF

j_gene: TRBJ1-2
d_gene: TRBD1
abundance: once
v_gene: TRBV5-1
CDR3nt: TGCGCCAGCACCAGGGACAGTATTAACTATGGCTACACCTTC
CDR3aa: CASTRDSINYGYTF

j_gene: TRBJ2-3
d_gene: -
abundance: few
v_gene: TRBV3-1/TRBV3-2
CDR3nt: TGTGCCAGCAGCCGGGGGGACCGCACAGATACGCAGTATTTT
CDR3aa: CASSRGDRTDTQYF

j_gene: TRBJ2-2
d_gene: TRBD2
abundance: -
v_gene: TRBV4-1
CDR3nt: TGCGCCAGCAGCCAAGATGGGCGGGGGGCAAACACCGGGGAGCTGTTTTTT
CDR3aa: CASSQDGRGANTGELFF

j_gene: TRBJ1-5
d_gene: -
abundance: -
v_gene: TRBV29-1
CDR3nt: TGCAGCGTGGCCCAGACAGATAATCAGCCCCAGCATTTT
CDR3aa: CSVAQTDNQPQHF

j_gene: TRBJ2-1
d_gene: -
abundance: -
v_gene: TRBV24-1
CDR3nt: TGTGCCACCAGTGACCCACAGGGATCTTCCTACAATGAGCAGTTCTTC
CDR3aa: CATSDPQGSSYNEQFF

j_gene: TRBJ2-3
d_gene: TRBD2
abundance: -
v_gene: TRBV28
CDR3nt: TGTGCCAGCAGTTTCACTAGCGGGGGCCGCACAGATACGCAGTATTTT
CDR3aa: CASSFTSGGRTDTQYF

j_gene: TRBJ2-3
d_gene: TRBD2
abundance: -
v_gene: TRBV7-9
CDR3nt: TGTGCCAGCAGCTCCACTAGCGGGGACACAGATACGCAGTATTTT
CDR3aa: CASSSTSGDTDTQYF

j_gene: TRBJ1-2
d_gene: TRBD1
abundance: -
v_gene: TRBV10-3
CDR3nt: TGTGCCGTCGGACAGGACTTGAACTATGGCTACACCTTC
CDR3aa: CAVGQDLNYGYTF

j_gene: TRBJ2-5
d_gene: -
abundance: -
v_gene: TRBV24-1
CDR3nt: TGTGCCACGTCAACAGGGTCTGAAGAGACCCAGTACTTC
CDR3aa: CATSTGSEETQYF

j_gene: TRBJ2-1
d_gene: -
abundance: -
v_gene: TRBV4-2
CDR3nt: TGTGCCAGCAGCCAAGACCAGGTGGGGGGGCAGGATGAGCAGTTCTTC
CDR3aa: CASSQDQVGGQDEQFF

j_gene: TRBJ2-1
d_gene: TRBD2
abundance: -
v_gene: TRBV15
CDR3nt: TGTGCCACCAGCAGAGCGGCGGGGGGGCTAGATAATGAGCAGTTCTTC
CDR3aa: CATSRAAGGLDNEQFF

j_gene: TRBJ2-7
d_gene: TRBD1
abundance: -
v_gene: TRBV7-9
CDR3nt: TGTGCCAGCAGCTGGTCAGACAGGGGGCCCTACGAGCAGTACTTC
CDR3aa: CASSWSDRGPYEQYF

j_gene: TRBJ1-1
d_gene: -
abundance: few
v_gene: TRBV19
CDR3nt: TGTGCCAGTAGTATCGGTCAGGGATATGGGACTGAAGCTTTCTTT
CDR3aa: CASSIGQGYGTEAFF

j_gene: TRBJ1-2
d_gene: -
abundance: -
v_gene: TRBV18
CDR3nt: TGTGCCAGCTCACCCGACATGGGGGCGCGGGATGGCTACACCTTC
CDR3aa: CASSPDMGARDGYTF

j_gene: TRBJ1-1
d_gene: -
abundance: -
v_gene: TRBV7-9
CDR3nt: TGTGCCAGCAGCCGCGAGGGTCCCCCATTGACTGAAGCTTTCTTT
CDR3aa: CASSREGPPLTEAFF

j_gene: TRBJ1-1
d_gene: TRBD1
abundance: -
v_gene: TRBV7-6
CDR3nt: TGTGCCAGCAGCTTAGTAGGGGACAGAATGAACACTGAAGCTTTCTTT
CDR3aa: CASSLVGDRMNTEAFF

j_gene: TRBJ2-2
d_gene: -
abundance: -
v_gene: TRBV5-1
CDR3nt: TGCGCCAGCATCTCTATGGCCGGGGAGCTGTTTTTT
CDR3aa: CASISMAGELFF

j_gene: TRBJ2-2
d_gene: -
abundance: once
v_gene: TRBV28
CDR3nt: TGTGCCAGCAGTCTCGATGGGCCCGGAACCACCGGGGAGCTGTTTTTT
CDR3aa: CASSLDGPGTTGELFF

j_gene: TRBJ2-3
d_gene: -
abundance: -
v_gene: TRBV9
CDR3nt: TGTGCCAGCAGCGGGACTAACCCCAGCACAGATACGCAGTATTTT
CDR3aa: CASSGTNPSTDTQYF

j_gene: TRBJ1-2
d_gene: TRBD1
abundance: -
v_gene: TRBV28
CDR3nt: TGTGCCAGCAGTTTAACCGACAGGGGCTATGGCTACACCTTC
CDR3aa: CASSLTDRGYGYTF

j_gene: TRBJ2-1
d_gene: -
abundance: -
v_gene: TRBV9
CDR3nt: TGTGCCAGCAGCGTGGAGAGCTCCTACAATGAGCAGTTCTTC
CDR3aa: CASSVESSYNEQFF

j_gene: TRBJ1-3
d_gene: -
abundance: -
v_gene: TRBV30
CDR3nt: TGTGCCTGGAGTGTAATGGGGGCAAACACCATATATTTT
CDR3aa: CAWSVMGANTIYF

j_gene: TRBJ1-5
d_gene: -
abundance: -
v_gene: TRBV13
CDR3nt: TGTGCCAGCAGCTTAGGAACTATTCATAGCAATCAGCCCCAGCATTTT
CDR3aa: CASSLGTIHSNQPQHF

j_gene: TRBJ2-5
d_gene: TRBD2
abundance: once
v_gene: TRBV2
CDR3nt: TGTGCCAGCAGTACTAACCTGGGACTACTGGTAGAGACCCAGTACTTC
CDR3aa: CASSTNLGLLVETQYF

j_gene: TRBJ1-4
d_gene: TRBD1
abundance: -
v_gene: TRBV10-3
CDR3nt: TGTGCCATCAGTTTGGACAGGGGGCGGGAAAAACTGTTTTTT
CDR3aa: CAISLDRGREKLFF

j_gene: TRBJ1-1
d_gene: -
abundance: -
v_gene: TRBV6-1
CDR3nt: TGTGCCAGCAGTGAAGCGGATAGGGGGTCCCGAGCTTTCTTT
CDR3aa: CASSEADRGSRAFF

j_gene: TRBJ2-7
d_gene: TRBD1
abundance: -
v_gene: TRBV3-1/TRBV3-2
CDR3nt: TGTGCCAGCAGCCTACGGACAGGGACCTACGAGCAGTACTTC
CDR3aa: CASSLRTGTYEQYF

j_gene: TRBJ2-7
d_gene: -
abundance: -
v_gene: TRBV20-1
CDR3nt: TGCAGTGCTAGAAAGACAGGCGAGCAGTACTTC
CDR3aa: CSARKTGEQYF

j_gene: TRBJ1-2
d_gene: -
abundance: -
v_gene: TRBV6-5
CDR3nt: TGTGCCAGCAGTTACTCGATGGGAAGGGGGTATGGCTACACCTTC
CDR3aa: CASSYSMGRGYGYTF

j_gene: TRBJ2-7
d_gene: -
abundance: -
v_gene: TRBV5-1
CDR3nt: TGCGCCAGCAGGCAAAACCGGGACATGGGTAGCTACGAGCAGTACTTC
CDR3aa: CASRQNRDMGSYEQYF

j_gene: TRBJ1-5
d_gene: -
abundance: -
v_gene: TRBV7-2
CDR3nt: TGTGCCAGCAGCTTAGTGTCAGGAGGCCAGCCCCAGCATTTT
CDR3aa: CASSLVSGGQPQHF

j_gene: TRBJ2-4
d_gene: -
abundance: -
v_gene: TRBV14
CDR3nt: TGTGCCAGCAGCCAAACTCGGGGGTTAGGGACCGGGACCAAAAACATTCAGTACTTC
CDR3aa: CASSQTRGLGTGTKNIQYF

j_gene: TRBJ2-7
d_gene: TRBD2
abundance: -
v_gene: TRBV5-1
CDR3nt: TGCGCCAGCCTTTCGACACTCCGACTAGCGAATCCTACCTACGAGCAGTACTTC
CDR3aa: CASLSTLRLANPTYEQYF

j_gene: TRBJ1-5
d_gene: -
abundance: -
v_gene: TRBV7-2
CDR3nt: TGTGCCAGCAGCTTACTAGATCAGCCCCAGCATTTT
CDR3aa: CASSLLDQPQHF

j_gene: TRBJ2-3
d_gene: -
abundance: -
v_gene: TRBV10-3
CDR3nt: TGTGCCATCAGGGGGGCGGGCACCACCAGCACAGATACGCAGTATTTT
CDR3aa: CAIRGAGTTSTDTQYF

j_gene: TRBJ1-4
d_gene: -
abundance: -
v_gene: TRBV19
CDR3nt: TGTGCCAGTAGTATAGATACTGGGGCGGTTGAAAAACTGTTTTTT
CDR3aa: CASSIDTGAVEKLFF